The T cell receptor (beta chain) under discussion was sequenced for a study of radiotherapy plus CTLA-4 blockade in lung cancer. Assay used: immunoSEQ multiplex PCR; TCRdb lists only in-frame clones, some missing. The sample comprises roughly 53,000 clones, around four fifths of which are singletons, and around 4.8% rests with the top ten. The sequenced sample was peripheral blood, obtained from a patient treated with radiotherapy plus ipilimumab. The receptor was isolated from a human donor with non-small cell lung cancer whose response to radiotherapy plus ipilimumab could not be evaluated.

DNA for the CDR3: TGCGCCAGCAGCTTGGCCGTCTCAGGGACTCACACTGAAGCTTTCTTT. This codes for CASSLAVSGTHTEAFF. This chain links TRBV5-1 with TRBJ1-1; tentative D call: TRBD1 (5 bases). V gave up 0 bases and J gave up 3 bases, with 15 bases separating them. Per the germline V gene, CDR1 is SGHRS and CDR2 is YFSETQ. There are 16 residues in the CDR3.